Sequencing of this T cell receptor beta chain was carried out in a study of T cell responses to AZD1222 COVID-19 vaccine. Study context: Second doses that came at about 4 or about 12 weeks were put together. Findings and caveats of the study: The donor cohort was predominantly white British with a female majority, and clonal diversity may have been underestimated. An increase in Spike-specific TCR breadth and depth was observed after two AZD1222 doses. At study baseline, merely several AZD1222 recipients were seropositive.

Concerning this clone: Its antigen remains unknown.

Clones were read by immunoSEQ multiplex PCR, and TCRdb kept only the in-frame ones, dropping some. The repertoire includes fewer than 200,000 clones, less than 90% of them detected once, and 1.5% to 2% sits in the top ten. This receptor was taken from an adult in good health. The sequences come from peripheral blood, collected on day 0 of AZD1222 vaccination.

The CDR3 nucleotides read TGTGCAAGTCGCCGAACAGGGGACGGCTACACCTTC. It specifies CASRRTGDGYTF. The chain has TRBV12-2 and TRBJ1-2; the listed D gene, TRBD1, was not tested against the DNA. TRBV12-2 is tagged as a pseudogene. CDR3 length: 12 residues.